The 17 T cell receptor beta chains presented below share a single source sample, sequenced in a study of blood T cell repertoires in COVID-19. This table comes from immunoSEQ multiplex PCR, and its TCRdb copy is limited to in-frame clones, with some not included. Counted here are 240,000 or so clones, more than 75% occurring once; the ten biggest clones make up 9% to 15%. Sequenced material: peripheral blood. The receptors here all came from a man older than 75 with acute or convalescent COVID-19.

The chain has TRBV28 and TRBJ1-1, with 8 bases aligning to TRBD1. CDR3 length: 15 amino acids. Germline assignment: CDR1 MDHEN and CDR2 SYDVKM. Trimming at V came to 2 bases and at J to 5 bases, leaving 7 bases not matched to a gene. This CDR3 reads CASSLGTGARTEAFF. The CDR3, as DNA: TGTGCCAGCAGTTTAGGGACAGGAGCCCGAACTGAAGCTTTCTTT.

The rearrangement uses TRBV9 and TRBJ1-2, with D possibly matching TRBD1 (6 bases). V dropped 4 bases and J dropped 7 bases, with 20 bases sitting between them. The CDR3 contains 15 residues. Germline V CDR1 and CDR2: SGDLS, YYNGEE. DNA for the CDR3: TGTGCCAGCAGCCCCTTCCAGGGTGAACAGGGTGGCTACACCTTC. It translates to CASSPFQGEQGGYTF.

The J gene is TRBJ1-3, the V gene TRBV7-9; no reliable D call. CDR3 size: 15 residues. Trimming left V 5 bases short and J 6 bases short, with 17 bases between. CDR1 and CDR2 from the germline V gene are SEHNR and FQNEAQ (reference sequence). The CDR3 protein is CASSPPGGKENTIYF. In DNA, the CDR3 is TGTGCCAGCAGCCCCCCCGGAGGGAAGGAAAACACCATATATTTT.

This chain uses TRBV5-1 with TRBJ2-1, with 13 bases that match TRBD2. The CDR3 is 17 residues long. Germline lookup yields CDR1 SGHRS and CDR2 YFSETQ. Trimming removed 0 bases from V and 4 bases from J; junction bases left unmatched: 4. The CDR3 DNA reads TGCGCCAGCAGCTTGGCCGAGACTAGCGGGGGGTACAATGAGCAGTTCTTC. Translation gives CASSLAETSGGYNEQFF. The full variable domain, rest sourced from reference TRBV5-1 and TRBJ2-1, is KAGVTQTPRYLIKTRGQQVTLSCSPISGHRSVSWYQQTPGQGLQFLFEYFSETQRNKGNFPGRFSGRQFSNSRSEMNVSTLELGDSALYLCASSLAETSGGYNEQFFGPGTRLTVL.

The chain carries TRBV19 and TRBJ2-7; 8 nucleotides line up with TRBD1. The CDR3 is 15 residues long. Germline V gene sequence: CDR1 LNHDA, CDR2 SQIVND (reference sequence). Losses at the gene ends were 0 bases for V and 9 bases for J; bases not matched to a gene: 10. The CDR3 here is CASSIEVAGGGRQYF. DNA of the CDR3: TGTGCCAGTAGTATAGAGGTCGCAGGGGGCGGTCGGCAGTACTTC.

The V gene is TRBV29-1, the J gene TRBJ2-1; D may be TRBD2 (5 bases). The germline V gene has CDR1 SQVTM and CDR2 ANQGSEA. V lost 8 bases and J 1 base, leaving 9 bases between the germline ends. The CDR3 has 12 residues. CDR3 in DNA: TGCAGCCACGGCGGGTCCTACAATGAGCAGTTCTTC. It is translated as CSHGGSYNEQFF.

The chain combines TRBV29-1 with TRBJ1-1; D unclear. CDR3 length: 14 residues. Trimming cost V 3 bases and J 6 bases, with 17 bases left between them. Germline-derived CDR1 and CDR2 are SQVTM and ANQGSEA. CDR3 region: CSVESGLPNPEAFF. CDR3 DNA: TGCAGCGTTGAGTCAGGTCTTCCTAACCCTGAAGCTTTCTTT.

The chain links TRBV11-2 to TRBJ1-2; 8 bases are shared with TRBD1. Germline assignment: CDR1 SGHAT and CDR2 FQNNGV. After removal of 4 bases from V and 8 bases from J, the junction contained 9 bases not matched to a gene. The CDR3 totals 14 residues. CDR3: CASSSRGQAGGYTF. Here the CDR3 DNA reads TGTGCCAGCAGCTCACGGGGACAGGCGGGCGGCTACACCTTC.

The chain joins TRBV7-2 to TRBJ1-3, with D unclear. Germline loops: CDR1 SGHTA, CDR2 FQGNSA. The V and J ends lost 3 bases and 0 bases respectively, with 12 bases between them. The CDR3 loop spans 16 amino acids. CDR3 coding DNA: TGTGCCAGCAGCTTGCAACCGGGAGGCTCTGGAAACACCATATATTTT. It specifies CASSLQPGGSGNTIYF.

CDR3: CASSHGTVGYNEQFF. CDR3 sequence (DNA): TGTGCCAGCAGCCACGGGACAGTAGGATACAATGAGCAGTTCTTC. V usage is TRBV11-3 and J usage is TRBJ2-1, with 7 bases identical to TRBD1. CDR1 is SGHNT and CDR2 is YENEEA in the germline V gene. Trimming removed 5 bases from V and 4 bases from J; junction bases left unmatched: 8. The CDR3 loop spans 15 amino acids. The full variable domain, rest sourced from reference TRBV11-3 and TRBJ2-1, is EAGVVQSPRYKIIEKKQPVAFWCNPISGHNTLYWYLQNLGQGPELLIRYENEEAVDDSQLPKDRFSAERLKGVDSTLKIQPAELGDSAVYLCASSHGTVGYNEQFFGPGTRLTVL.

The chain combines TRBV7-9 with TRBJ2-7, with 8 positions matching TRBD1. V shed 5 bases and J 6 bases; nucleotides not matched to a gene: 12. Per the germline V gene, CDR1 is SEHNR and CDR2 is FQNEAQ (reference sequence). The CDR3 is 15 amino acids. CDR3 protein: CASSPVGDRNSEQYF. Written as DNA, the CDR3 is TGTGCCAGCAGCCCAGTAGGGGACAGGAACTCCGAGCAGTACTTC.

The chain couples TRBV6-5 to TRBJ1-2; 8 positions agree with TRBD1. This CDR3 is 13 amino acids long. V lost 6 bases to trimming and J lost 4 bases; unmatched junction nucleotides: 4. Germline CDR1 MNHEY, CDR2 SVGAGI. Written as DNA, the CDR3 is TGTGCCAGCAGACGGACAGGGAGCTATGGCTACACCTTC. This sequence encodes CASRRTGSYGYTF.

This chain connects TRBV5-4 to TRBJ2-7, with a tentative D call TRBD2 (6 bases). The V gene lost 4 bases and the J gene lost 6 bases, with 20 bases spanning the gap. The germline gives CDR1 SGHNT, CDR2 YYREEE (reference sequence). The CDR3 runs to 15 residues. The CDR3 sequence is CASSPRRGIGSEQYF. The DNA for the CDR3 is TGTGCCAGCAGCCCTCGTCGGGGGATAGGGAGCGAGCAGTACTTC.

CDR3 sequence reads: CASRPTTGAGTEAFF. CDR3 bases: TGTGCCAGCAGACCTACGACAGGTGCCGGCACTGAAGCTTTCTTT. The chain links TRBV28 to TRBJ1-1; a weak D match, TRBD1 (6 bases). The V gene lost 6 bases and the J gene lost 4 bases, with 18 bases spanning the gap. The CDR3 spans 15 residues. Looked up from germline, CDR1 is MDHEN and CDR2 is SYDVKM.

The chain has TRBV3-1 (or the pseudogene TRBV3-2) and TRBJ2-5; 7 positions match TRBD1. The CDR3 loop spans 16 amino acids. V lost 0 bases, J lost 4 bases, and 8 bases stayed unmatched. Germline CDR1 LGHDT, CDR2 YNNKEL (reference sequence). The CDR3 loop reads CASSQEGRGWVETQYF. The CDR3 DNA follows: TGTGCCAGCAGCCAAGAAGGCAGGGGGTGGGTAGAGACCCAGTACTTC.

The chain links TRBV10-3 to TRBJ2-7; D might be TRBD1 (5 bases). Germline-derived CDR1 and CDR2 are ENHRY and SYGVKD. There are 15 residues in the CDR3. With 0 bases removed from V and 1 base from J, the gap between germline ends came to 10 bases. CDR3 sequence (DNA): TGTGCCATCAGTGAGTCGATTCAGGGTTCCTACGAGCAGTACTTC. Translated: CAISESIQGSYEQYF.

The chain has TRBV16 and TRBJ2-3; 9 nucleotides match TRBD2. Germline V gene lookup returns CDR1 KGHSY and CDR2 FQNENV. The CDR3 covers 13 residues. The trim removed 5 bases at V and 10 bases at J, leaving 7 bases unmatched. The CDR3 DNA is TGTGCCAGCAGCGGGGGACTAGCCCTGGCGCAGTATTTT. The encoded protein is CASSGGLALAQYF.